The 25 T cell receptor beta chains below come from one sample, sequenced in a study of identifying expanded T cells in peripheral blood. The data were produced by immunoSEQ multiplex PCR, yet TCRdb's version contains in-frame clones alone and is incomplete. Of some 76,000 clones listed, roughly 90% are singletons. Material for sequencing was blood. Receptors originate from a person between 18 and 75 years old in good health.

The chain uses TRBV18 and TRBJ2-1; 14 bases map to TRBD2. This CDR3 contains 19 residues. Germline V gives CDR1 KGHSH, CDR2 LQKENI. With 6 bases clipped from V and 1 base from J, the junction kept 11 bases outside the gene matches. The CDR3 spells CASSPGTSGSKGSYNEQFF. DNA of the CDR3: TGTGCCAGCTCCCCCGGGACTAGCGGGAGTAAGGGATCCTACAATGAGCAGTTCTTC.

This rearrangement joins TRBV18 to TRBJ2-5; TRBD2 matches 12 bases. The length of the CDR3 is 15 residues. J gave up 5 bases and V 5 bases, and 6 bases lay outside the gene matches. Germline V gene sequence: CDR1 KGHSH, CDR2 LQKENI. CDR3: CASSSLAGGHETQYF. The CDR3 coding sequence is TGTGCCAGCTCATCCCTAGCGGGGGGGCACGAGACCCAGTACTTC.

The J gene is TRBJ1-4, the V gene TRBV6-5; D is unresolved. V shed 7 bases and J shed 8 bases, with 17 bases lying between them. This CDR3 is 14 amino acids long. The germline CDR1 and CDR2 sequences are MNHEY and SVGAGI. The CDR3 protein is CASTWTRTEEKLFF. CDR3 bases: TGTGCCAGCACATGGACTCGGACCGAAGAAAAACTGTTTTTT.

The V gene is TRBV28, the J gene TRBJ2-3; D is uncertain. Germline V CDR1 and CDR2: MDHEN, SYDVKM. The CDR3 is made up of 12 amino acids. The germline V and J ends were trimmed by 2 bases and 5 bases, with 5 bases remaining between them. The CDR3, as DNA: TGTGCCAGCAGTTTACTGAAAGATACGCAGTATTTT. This codes for CASSLLKDTQYF.

This chain connects TRBV27 to TRBJ2-1; TRBD2 aligns across 10 bases. Looked up from germline, CDR1 is MNHEY and CDR2 is SMNVEV (reference sequence). Germline trimming cut 5 bases from V and 2 bases from J; bases unmatched to any gene: 9. This CDR3 has 17 residues. Here the CDR3 DNA reads TGTGCCAGCAGTCCGTCAGGGACTAGCGAGACCTACAATGAGCAGTTCTTC. Protein product: CASSPSGTSETYNEQFF.

V gene TRBV29-1 combines with J gene TRBJ2-5; 11 nucleotides agree with TRBD2. V lost 4 bases and J lost 4; bases outside the gene matches: 8. The CDR3 covers 15 residues. CDR1 and CDR2 from the germline V gene are SQVTM and ANQGSEA. The CDR3: CSVVPLAGGVETQYF. In DNA form, the CDR3 reads TGCAGCGTTGTCCCCTTAGCGGGGGGGGTAGAGACCCAGTACTTC.

The chain employs TRBV14 and TRBJ2-5; D possibly corresponds to TRBD2 (5 bases). The V gene lost 4 bases and the J gene lost 5 bases, with 17 bases spanning the gap. This CDR3 region has 15 residues. Per germline, CDR1 SGHDN and CDR2 FVKESK. The DNA of the CDR3 is TGTGCCAGCAGCCTATACCCGGGAAAAGGGGAGACCCAGTACTTC. Its translation is CASSLYPGKGETQYF.

This CDR3 is CASSEMGSPTNEKLFF. CDR3 in DNA: TGTGCCAGCAGTGAGATGGGGAGTCCAACTAATGAAAAACTGTTTTTT. The rearrangement links TRBV25-1 to TRBJ1-4; D is ambiguous. The CDR3 spans 16 residues. Between the trimmed V and J ends, which lost 3 bases and 0 bases, there was a span of 11 bases. CDR1 and CDR2 (germline): MGHDK, SYGVNS.

This clone was picked up a small number of times. The chain uses TRBV14 and TRBJ1-1; D remains ambiguous. Deletions cut 0 bases from V and 0 bases from J, with 14 bases between. CDR3 length: 17 amino acids. The germline CDR1 and CDR2 sequences are SGHDN and FVKESK. Here the CDR3 reads CASSQDQRGVMNTEAFF. CDR3 coding DNA: TGTGCCAGCAGCCAAGACCAACGGGGAGTTATGAACACTGAAGCTTTCTTT.

The chain employs TRBV7-9 and TRBJ2-3; 9 nucleotides line up with TRBD2. Looked up from germline, CDR1 is SEHNR and CDR2 is FQNEAQ (reference sequence). Losses at the gene ends were 5 bases for V and 0 bases for J; bases not matched to a gene: 6. CDR3 length equals 16 residues. CDR3 residues: CASSPLTSGSTDTQYF. In DNA form, the CDR3 reads TGTGCCAGCAGCCCATTGACTAGCGGAAGCACAGATACGCAGTATTTT.

This chain joins TRBV10-3 and TRBJ2-5; the match to TRBD2 covers 13 bases. CDR3 length: 16 residues. The trim removed 3 bases at V and 5 bases at J, leaving 6 bases unmatched. Germline assignment: CDR1 ENHRY and CDR2 SYGVKD. DNA of the CDR3: TGTGCCATCAGTGATGGACTAGCGGGAGCGGGTGAGACCCAGTACTTC. This codes for CAISDGLAGAGETQYF.

This chain joins TRBV7-3 and TRBJ2-1, with D possibly called TRBD1 or TRBD2 (5 bases each). The CDR3 contains 14 residues. Germline V gene data show CDR1 as SGHTA and CDR2 as FQGTGA. Trimming left V 5 bases short and J 9 bases short, with 17 bases between. The CDR3 sequence: CASSRGVRDGEQFF. The CDR3 nucleotides are TGTGCCAGCAGCAGAGGGGTCCGTGATGGTGAGCAGTTCTTC.

This chain connects TRBV4-2 to TRBJ2-1, with 8 bases matching TRBD2. The CDR3 runs to 16 residues. V lost 1 base and J lost 7; bases outside the gene matches: 9. Germline assignment: CDR1 LGHNA and CDR2 YNFKEQ. In DNA form, the CDR3 reads TGTGCCAGCAGCCAAGTCTCCGGGGGGGCTAGGAATGAGCAGTTCTTC. It codes for CASSQVSGGARNEQFF.

This clone appeared a single time. The chain is built from TRBV6-6 and TRBJ2-4; TRBD1 might be the D (6 bases). Trimming removed 4 bases from V and 0 bases from J, with 13 bases in between. The V gene's germline CDR1 is MNHNY and CDR2 SVGAGI (reference sequence). The length of the CDR3 is 16 residues. Here the CDR3 reads CASSSLQGLAKNIQYF. The CDR3 DNA reads as TGTGCCAGCAGTTCGTTACAGGGCCTAGCCAAAAACATTCAGTACTTC.

V usage is TRBV4-1 and J usage is TRBJ2-1; perhaps D is TRBD1 or TRBD2 (5 bases each). Germline V CDR1 and CDR2: MGHRA, YSYEKL. Trimming removed 4 bases at V and 8 bases at J, with 24 bases between. The CDR3 contains 17 residues. The CDR3 region is CASSPGLTPHARDEQFF. CDR3 coding DNA: TGCGCCAGCAGCCCGGGGCTGACACCTCACGCGCGGGATGAGCAGTTCTTC.

The chain couples TRBV30 to TRBJ1-3; D ambiguous. Trimming took off 3 bases at V and 4 bases at J, with 13 bases between the two ends. The CDR3 contains 14 residues. Germline lookup yields CDR1 GTSNPN and CDR2 SVGIG (reference sequence). The CDR3 DNA reads as TGTGCCTGGAGAGGACGTACAGTGGGAAACACCATATATTTT. Translation: CAWRGRTVGNTIYF.

The J gene is TRBJ2-7, the V gene TRBV4-2, with TRBD1 matching over 9 bases. This CDR3 is built from 16 residues. Per germline, CDR1 LGHNA and CDR2 YNFKEQ. J was trimmed by 4 bases and V by 3 bases; bases with no gene match: 10. This CDR3 is CASSHAGQGEVYEQYF. CDR3 bases: TGTGCCAGCAGCCACGCGGGACAGGGTGAGGTGTACGAGCAGTACTTC.

V and J are TRBV6-1 and TRBJ2-2; D call uncertain. This CDR3 comprises 14 residues. Deletions cut 7 bases from V and 1 base from J, with 10 bases between. Germline V CDR1 and CDR2: MNHNS, SASEGT. CDR3: CASTEQRNTGELFF. The CDR3 DNA reads as TGTGCCAGCACGGAGCAGCGGAACACCGGGGAGCTGTTTTTT.

The CDR3 DNA sequence: TGTGCCAGCTCACCACGGCAGGGACATCAGGAGACCCAGTACTTC. It is translated as CASSPRQGHQETQYF. J is TRBJ2-5 and V is TRBV18; maybe TRBD1 (6 bases). Deletions cut 1 base from V and 5 bases from J, with 14 bases between. CDR3 size: 15 residues. Germline CDR1 and CDR2: KGHSH and LQKENI. Drawing the rest from reference TRBV18 and TRBJ2-5, the complete variable domain is NAGVMQNPRHLVRRRGQEARLRCSPMKGHSHVYWYRQLPEEGLKFMVYLQKENIIDESGMPKERFSAEFPKEGPSILRIQQVVRGDSAAYFCASSPRQGHQETQYFGPGTRLLVL.

This clone was seen a single time. The genes are TRBV7-2 and TRBJ2-1; D may be TRBD1 or TRBD2 (5 bases each). In germline, CDR1 is SGHTA, CDR2 FQGNSA. The V end was cut by 3 bases, the J end by 9 bases, with 9 bases between. There are 12 residues in the CDR3. This CDR3 is CASSFGAGEQFF. The CDR3 bases are TGTGCCAGCAGCTTTGGGGCGGGTGAGCAGTTCTTC.

The chain couples TRBV18 to TRBJ2-1, with 9 bases identical to TRBD2. Germline trimming cut 4 bases from V and 0 bases from J; bases unmatched to any gene: 10. This CDR3 has 18 amino acids. Germline V lookup: CDR1 KGHSH, CDR2 LQKENI. CDR3: CASSLASGELSSYNEQFF. The DNA for the CDR3 is TGTGCCAGCTCACTAGCTAGCGGGGAGCTAAGCTCCTACAATGAGCAGTTCTTC.

V gene TRBV5-1 combines with J gene TRBJ2-3; 11 bases fit TRBD2. The CDR3 is 16 amino acids. Germline values: CDR1 SGHRS, CDR2 YFSETQ. With 1 base clipped from V and 6 bases from J, the junction kept 7 bases outside the gene matches. Here the CDR3 reads CASSLRPSGGSDTQYF. DNA of the CDR3: TGCGCCAGCAGCTTGCGGCCTAGCGGGGGGTCGGATACGCAGTATTTT.

The DNA of the CDR3 is TGTGCCAGCAGCTTAAAGATTGACAAAGGTAGAGACACTGAAGCTTTCTTT. Protein product: CASSLKIDKGRDTEAFF. This sequence joins TRBV7-3 and TRBJ1-1; no reliable D call. The CDR3 consists of 17 residues. Trimming shortened V by 1 base and J by 3 bases, and 18 bases separated the two germline ends. Germline V lookup: CDR1 SGHTA, CDR2 FQGTGA.

The rearrangement uses TRBV11-2 and TRBJ2-7; 9 nucleotides line up with TRBD2. Losses at the gene ends were 5 bases for V and 4 bases for J; bases not matched to a gene: 9. CDR1 and CDR2 from the germline V gene are SGHAT and FQNNGV. This CDR3 comprises 15 residues. This chain's CDR3 is CASSPRLADRYEQYF. In nucleotides, the CDR3 is TGTGCCAGCAGCCCACGACTAGCGGATCGATACGAGCAGTACTTC. Supplemented by reference TRBV11-2 and TRBJ2-7, the full variable domain reads EAGVAQSPRYKIIEKRQSVAFWCNPISGHATLYWYQQILGQGPKLLIQFQNNGVVDDSQLPKDRFSAERLKGVDSTLKIQPAKLEDSAVYLCASSPRLADRYEQYFGPGTRLTVT.

CDR3 nucleotides: TGTGCCTGGAATCGACCGGGGGCATACAATGAGCAGTTCTTC. This translates into CAWNRPGAYNEQFF. This chain uses TRBV30 with TRBJ2-1, with D perhaps given as TRBD1 or TRBD2 (6 bases each). CDR1 and CDR2 (germline): GTSNPN, SVGIG (reference sequence). The V gene lost 4 bases and the J gene lost 4 bases, with 14 bases spanning the gap. CDR3 length: 14 amino acids.